This is a list of T cell receptor beta chains from one sample in a study of T cell changes during pregnancy in multiple sclerosis. This table comes from immunoSEQ multiplex PCR, and its TCRdb copy is limited to in-frame clones, with some not included. The repertoire holds about 70,000 clones, with roughly 92% as singletons. Material: CD8+ T cells from peripheral blood mononuclear cells, obtained in the third trimester of pregnancy. These receptors were obtained from a female donor in good health, enrolled as a control in a pregnancy study. Both conserved end residues are part of each CDR3. Each record gives: clone size, CDR3 length, V gene, J gene, D gene, CDR3 protein, CDR3 DNA. The D gene is left open where the match is weak. Clone size is stated in some rows and not others, as once, few, many or a class when expanded.

>NA|17|TRBV5-6|TRBJ2-6|NA
CASSPSVGAYGANVLTF
TGTGCCAGCAGCCCCTCTGTGGGGGCGTATGGGGCCAACGTCCTGACTTTC
>few|12|TRBV13|TRBJ1-1|NA
CASSLRGTEAFF
TGTGCCAGCAGCTTAAGGGGAACTGAAGCTTTCTTT
>NA|16|TRBV15|TRBJ2-3|TRBD1
CATSRTRTGGSDTQYF
TGTGCCACCAGCAGAACTCGGACAGGGGGATCAGATACGCAGTATTTT
>NA|12|TRBV6-1|TRBJ2-7|NA
CASSEQSGEQYF
TGTGCCAGCAGTGAACAATCGGGGGAGCAGTACTTC
>NA|15|TRBV7-3|TRBJ2-3|NA
CASSLTMLSTDTQYF
TGTGCCAGCAGCTTAACGATGCTAAGCACAGATACGCAGTATTTT
>NA|19|TRBV2|TRBJ2-6|TRBD1
CASSNLGAGGLVGANVLTF
TGTGCCAGCAGTAACTTGGGGGCAGGGGGTTTAGTCGGGGCCAACGTCCTGACTTTC
>NA|12|TRBV2|TRBJ2-2|NA
CASYRNTGELFF
TGTGCCAGCTATAGGAACACCGGGGAGCTGTTTTTT
>NA|14|TRBV27|TRBJ2-7|NA
CASSGARNSYEQYF
TGTGCCAGCAGTGGGGCCCGGAACTCCTACGAGCAGTACTTC
>NA|16|TRBV4-1|TRBJ1-1|NA
CASSQRGDTGIPEAFF
TGCGCCAGCAGCCAGAGAGGAGACACAGGGATCCCTGAAGCTTTCTTT
>NA|17|TRBV23-1|TRBJ1-3|NA
CASSQFIRVSSGNTIYF
TGCGCCAGCAGTCAATTCATCCGAGTGAGCTCTGGAAACACCATATATTTT
>NA|14|TRBV27|TRBJ1-5|NA
CASSLGRYGQPQHF
TGTGCCAGCAGTTTAGGCAGGTACGGTCAGCCCCAGCATTTT
>NA|14|TRBV5-6|TRBJ1-5|TRBD1
CASSFATGGQPQHF
TGTGCCAGCAGCTTTGCTACAGGGGGTCAGCCCCAGCATTTT
>NA|15|TRBV6-5|TRBJ2-1|NA
CASSYGGLLGNEQFF
TGTGCCAGCAGTTACGGGGGACTCCTTGGTAATGAGCAGTTCTTC
>NA|15|TRBV27|TRBJ1-2|NA
CASGDSQGLADGYTF
TGTGCCAGCGGAGACTCGCAGGGCCTCGCGGATGGCTACACCTTC
>NA|14|TRBV15|TRBJ1-3|NA
CATWDGGSGNTIYF
TGTGCCACTTGGGACGGGGGGTCTGGAAACACCATATATTTT
>NA|14|TRBV19|TRBJ1-1|NA
CASIRGSRNTEAFF
TGTGCCAGTATTCGGGGGTCCCGGAACACTGAAGCTTTCTTT
>NA|13|TRBV27|TRBJ2-1|NA
CASMVPSRNEQFF
TGTGCCAGCATGGTTCCCTCTAGGAATGAGCAGTTCTTC
>NA|14|TRBV7-2|TRBJ1-6|TRBD1
CASSFATGGSPLHF
TGTGCCAGCAGCTTCGCAACAGGGGGGTCACCCCTCCACTTT